The T cell receptor (beta chain) under discussion was sequenced for a study of Graves' ophthalmopathy and Graves' hyperthyroidism. Study-wide findings and caveats: Blood also harbored most expanded thyroid clonotypes above 0.001 frequency. Ophthalmopathy progression prediction by the model yielded a sensitivity of 55% to 71% and a specificity of just over 72%.

The germline CDR1 and CDR2 sequences are MNHNS and SASEGT. V dropped 6 bases and J dropped 5; count of bases not matched to a gene: 9. The CDR3 consists of 14 residues. In the case of this clonotype: Its antigen is unknown. A much bigger clone sits one base away, suggesting this may be a read error. Here the CDR3 omits its conserved ending phenylalanine or tryptophan, so a read error is the likely source.

As the template, RNA transcripts were used to amplify TCR beta CDR3 regions. RT-PCR was first run with HTBI primers, then multiplex PCR in a second round. TCRdb recomputed calls from the multiplex PCR reads with MiXCR, one row per CDR3 protein. The data contain more than 1,000,000 distinct CDR3 sequences, less than 45% of them seen just once; the ten biggest clones take up 11%. This clonotype originated in an adult man with Graves' hyperthyroidism. The material sequenced was peripheral blood or thyroid tissue (not recorded which). V and J are TRBV6-1 and TRBJ1-2; TRBD1 matches 7 bases. For the CDR3, the DNA is TGTGCCAGCAGATCGAGACAGGGTATATATGGCTACACCCTC. This gives the protein CASRSRQGIYGYTL.